Below are 25 T cell receptor beta chains sequenced from a single sample in a study of blood T cell repertoires in COVID-19. The assay was immunoSEQ multiplex PCR, and TCRdb's table has in-frame clones only and misses some. The sample lists around 340,000 clones, approximately 86% seen once, with less than 9% in the top ten. The sample comprised peripheral blood. Every receptor here comes from a woman aged 55-70 years with COVID-19, enrolled during active disease.

A single count supports this clone. V usage is TRBV7-2 and J usage is TRBJ2-3, with a tentative D call TRBD1 (5 bases). V was pared by 3 bases and J by 2 bases, with 9 bases between. CDR1 and CDR2 from the germline V gene are SGHTA and FQGNSA. This CDR3 spans 14 amino acids. The CDR3 DNA follows: TGTGCCAGCAGCTTGGGGCGGATCACAGATACGCAGTATTTT. Amino acids: CASSLGRITDTQYF. The variable domain in full, with the rest retrieved from reference TRBV7-2 and TRBJ2-3, is GAGVSQSPSNKVTEKGKDVELRCDPISGHTALYWYRQSLGQGLEFLIYFQGNSAPDKSGLPSDRFSAERTGGSVSTLTIQRTQQEDSAVYLCASSLGRITDTQYFGPGTRLTVL.

The genes are TRBV7-6 and TRBJ1-6; D is undetermined. Trimming cost V 4 bases and J 0 bases, with 10 bases left between them. The CDR3 loop spans 16 amino acids. CDR1 and CDR2 (germline): SGHVS, FNYEAQ. The CDR3 loop is CASSSAASSYNSPLHF. The CDR3 coding sequence is TGTGCCAGCAGCTCCGCGGCGAGCTCCTATAATTCACCCCTCCACTTT.

The chain recombines TRBV7-9 with TRBJ2-7; maybe TRBD2 (7 bases). The CDR3 totals 15 residues. V shed 3 bases and J shed 2 bases, with 14 bases lying between them. Germline V gives CDR1 SEHNR, CDR2 FQNEAQ (reference sequence). CDR3 sequence (DNA): TGTGCCAGCAGCTTTGGCGGGGGCTCCCCCTACGAGCAGTACTTC. The encoded protein is CASSFGGGSPYEQYF.

The gene calls are TRBV2 and TRBJ1-1, with 7 bases aligning to TRBD1. CDR1 SNHLY and CDR2 FYNNEI come from the germline V gene. V was clipped by 5 bases and J by 2 bases; unmatched bases: 8. The CDR3 totals 15 residues. The CDR3 coding sequence is TGTGCCAGCAGTCGCCAGGGACAGATTAACACTGAAGCTTTCTTT. It yields the protein CASSRQGQINTEAFF. The entire variable domain, with the rest obtained from reference TRBV2 and TRBJ1-1, is as follows: EPEVTQTPSHQVTQMGQEVILRCVPISNHLYFYWYRQILGQKVEFLVSFYNNEISEKSEIFDDQFSVERPDGSNFTLKIRSTKLEDSAMYFCASSRQGQINTEAFFGQGTRLTVV.

The rearrangement links TRBV2 to TRBJ2-2, with D possibly being TRBD2 (6 bases). V shed 2 bases and J shed 6 bases, with 7 bases lying between them. This CDR3 has 13 amino acids. Germline lookup yields CDR1 SNHLY and CDR2 FYNNEI. The CDR3 loop is CASSESGAGELFF. The DNA for the CDR3 is TGTGCCAGCAGTGAATCGGGGGCCGGGGAGCTGTTTTTT.

The V and J genes are TRBV12-5 and TRBJ2-7; weak D call: TRBD1 (5 bases). Trimming left V 6 bases short and J 7 bases short, with 13 bases between. This CDR3 contains 12 residues. Germline CDR1 and CDR2: LGHNT and FRNRAP. CDR3 in DNA: TGTGCTAGTGGGAAAAAAAGGGGTGAGCAGTACTTC. Protein: CASGKKRGEQYF.

J is TRBJ1-5 and V is TRBV18; 8 bases map to TRBD1. Germline V lookup: CDR1 KGHSH, CDR2 LQKENI. The CDR3 spans 15 residues. J was trimmed by 5 bases and V by 2 bases; bases with no gene match: 5. This CDR3 reads CASSPTGGTDQPQHF. The CDR3 DNA follows: TGTGCCAGCTCACCAACAGGGGGGACTGATCAGCCCCAGCATTTT.

This clone was observed a handful of times. The J gene is TRBJ1-1, the V gene TRBV11-3; D perhaps matches TRBD1 (6 bases). The CDR3 contains 17 residues. In germline, CDR1 is SGHNT, CDR2 YENEEA. Trimming cost V 3 bases and J 6 bases, with 23 bases left between them. CDR3 in DNA: TGTGCCAGCAGCTTGGGGGCCTTGCGGCGTGGCTCCGCTGAAGCTTTCTTT. Translation: CASSLGALRRGSAEAFF.

V gene TRBV6-1 combines with J gene TRBJ2-3, with 16 bases lining up with TRBD2. V lost 4 bases to trimming and J lost 0 bases; unmatched junction nucleotides: 7. Germline CDR1 reads MNHNS; CDR2 reads SASEGT. The CDR3 has 19 amino acids. The CDR3 sequence is CASSALGLAGGTSTDTQYF. Written as DNA, the CDR3 is TGTGCCAGCAGTGCCCTGGGACTAGCGGGGGGGACCAGCACAGATACGCAGTATTTT.

This rearrangement joins TRBV2 to TRBJ2-1; maybe TRBD2 (5 bases). V dropped 4 bases and J dropped 7 bases, with 14 bases sitting between them. This CDR3 has 14 residues. Looked up from germline, CDR1 is SNHLY and CDR2 is FYNNEI. CDR3 DNA: TGTGCCAGCAGTGGGGCTAGCACCCTAAATGAGCAGTTCTTC. This encodes CASSGASTLNEQFF.

The chain is built from TRBV12-5 and TRBJ1-5, with TRBD1 matching 7 bases. Germline lookup yields CDR1 LGHNT and CDR2 FRNRAP. This CDR3 has 14 residues. Trimming removed 2 bases from V and 7 bases from J; junction bases left unmatched: 5. DNA for the CDR3: TGTGCTAGTGGTTTGATCTCAGGGGGACAGCCCCAGCATTTT. It codes for CASGLISGGQPQHF.

This clone was counted a single time. The genes are TRBV5-4 and TRBJ2-3, with D possibly being TRBD1 (5 bases). This CDR3 contains 13 residues. Per the germline V gene, CDR1 is SGHNT and CDR2 is YYREEE (reference sequence). Between the trimmed V and J ends, which lost 0 bases and 5 bases, there was a span of 7 bases. This CDR3 is CASSLADRDTQYF. CDR3 coding DNA: TGTGCCAGCAGCTTGGCCGACAGAGATACGCAGTATTTT.

The CDR3 bases are TGTGCCAGCAGCGAGCCGGGTAGCGGGGTGTACGAGCAGTACTTC. This sequence encodes CASSEPGSGVYEQYF. V usage is TRBV7-9 and J usage is TRBJ2-7; TRBD2 matches at 8 bases. The CDR3 contains 15 residues. Germline lookup yields CDR1 SEHNR and CDR2 FQNEAQ (reference sequence). Trimming at V came to 5 bases and at J to 4 bases, leaving 10 bases not matched to a gene.

The CDR3 reads CASSFRDPASGEQFF. CDR3 nucleotides: TGTGCCAGCAGCTTCCGTGACCCGGCGAGCGGTGAGCAGTTCTTC. The chain is built from TRBV9 and TRBJ2-1; possible D gene TRBD2, 5 bases. This CDR3 contains 15 residues. The V end lost 4 bases, the J end lost 9 bases, and 20 bases lay between the germline ends. Germline V CDR1 and CDR2: SGDLS, YYNGEE. Using reference TRBV9 and TRBJ2-1 for the parts outside the CDR3, the full variable domain is DSGVTQTPKHLITATGQRVTLRCSPRSGDLSVYWYQQSLDQGLQFLIQYYNGEERAKGNILERFSAQQFPDLHSELNLSSLELGDSALYFCASSFRDPASGEQFFGPGTRLTVL.

The rearrangement joins TRBV5-1 to TRBJ2-7; no clear D. Looked up from germline, CDR1 is SGHRS and CDR2 is YFSETQ. This CDR3 is built from 12 residues. The V end lost 3 bases, the J end lost 2 bases, and 6 bases lay between the germline ends. The CDR3 region has the DNA TGCGCCAGCAGCTCCCCAACCTACGAGCAGTACTTC. Residues: CASSSPTYEQYF.

This chain links TRBV18 with TRBJ2-7; possibly TRBD1 for D (6 bases). The CDR3 totals 13 residues. The germline V gene encodes CDR1 KGHSH and CDR2 LQKENI. The V end lost 8 bases, the J end lost 6 bases, and 17 bases lay between the germline ends. This chain's CDR3 is CASLVIGGGEQYF. In DNA form, the CDR3 reads TGTGCCAGCCTCGTTATAGGGGGTGGCGAGCAGTACTTC. Full variable domain (remainder filled in from reference TRBV18 and TRBJ2-7): NAGVMQNPRHLVRRRGQEARLRCSPMKGHSHVYWYRQLPEEGLKFMVYLQKENIIDESGMPKERFSAEFPKEGPSILRIQQVVRGDSAAYFCASLVIGGGEQYFGPGTRLTVT.

The chain uses TRBV2 and TRBJ2-5; no definite D call. Trimming removed 4 bases at V and 5 bases at J, with 5 bases between. The germline CDR1 and CDR2 sequences are SNHLY and FYNNEI. This CDR3 comprises 11 residues. The CDR3 coding sequence is TGTGCCAGCAGTGGCAGGGAGACCCAGTACTTC. Residues: CASSGRETQYF.

This chain joins TRBV6-5 and TRBJ1-5; D unclear. The V and J ends lost 6 bases and 3 bases respectively, with 9 bases between them. Germline lookup yields CDR1 MNHEY and CDR2 SVGAGI. The CDR3 contains 13 residues. CDR3 DNA sequence: TGTGCCAGCAGCTACGAGAACAATCAGCCCCAGCATTTT. Its translation is CASSYENNQPQHF.

The V and J genes are TRBV11-3 and TRBJ1-6; D is uncertain. The CDR3 sequence is 15 residues long. Trimming took off 4 bases at V and 3 bases at J, with 10 bases between the two ends. Per germline, CDR1 SGHNT and CDR2 YENEEA. CDR3 coding DNA: TGTGCCAGCAGCTATAACCCAGGCTATAATTCACCCCTCCACTTT. The encoded protein is CASSYNPGYNSPLHF. Full variable domain (rest looked up from reference TRBV11-3 and TRBJ1-6): EAGVVQSPRYKIIEKKQPVAFWCNPISGHNTLYWYLQNLGQGPELLIRYENEEAVDDSQLPKDRFSAERLKGVDSTLKIQPAELGDSAVYLCASSYNPGYNSPLHFGNGTRLTVT.

V is TRBV5-8 and J is TRBJ1-5; TRBD1 aligns across 7 bases. J was trimmed by 3 bases and V by 8 bases; bases with no gene match: 5. The CDR3 has 13 residues. The V gene's germline CDR1 is SGHTS and CDR2 YDEGEE. The DNA of the CDR3 is TGTGCCAGTGGACAGGAGTTCAATCAGCCCCAGCATTTT. Protein sequence: CASGQEFNQPQHF.

The chain is built from TRBV2 and TRBJ1-5; 7 bases fit TRBD1. The CDR3 length is 14 residues. V shed 6 bases, J shed 4 bases, and the junction held 6 bases outside the gene matches. Germline assignment: CDR1 SNHLY and CDR2 FYNNEI. CDR3 loop: CASRPGQHNQPQHF. The DNA of the CDR3 is TGTGCCAGCAGACCGGGACAGCATAATCAGCCCCAGCATTTT.

The chain employs TRBV4-2 and TRBJ2-5, with 8 bases matching TRBD2. Germline assignment: CDR1 LGHNA and CDR2 YNFKEQ. The CDR3 loop spans 15 amino acids. Trimming at V came to 3 bases and at J to 5 bases, leaving 8 bases not matched to a gene. This chain's CDR3 is CASSQTSGGGETQYF. CDR3 nucleotide sequence: TGTGCCAGCAGCCAGACCAGCGGGGGCGGGGAGACCCAGTACTTC.

This clone was picked up a small number of times. The V call is TRBV7-9, the J call TRBJ1-1; 8 nucleotides align to TRBD1. The CDR3 has 13 residues. V shed 5 bases and J 6 bases; nucleotides not matched to a gene: 5. Germline V gene data show CDR1 as SEHNR and CDR2 as FQNEAQ (reference sequence). Written as DNA, the CDR3 is TGTGCCAGCAGCCTGACAGGGGACGCTGAAGCTTTCTTT. Translated: CASSLTGDAEAFF. Supplemented by reference TRBV7-9 and TRBJ1-1, the full variable domain reads DTGVSQNPRHKITKRGQNVTFRCDPISEHNRLYWYRQTLGQGPEFLTYFQNEAQLEKSRLLSDRFSAERPKGSFSTLEIQRTEQGDSAMYLCASSLTGDAEAFFGQGTRLTVV.

This clone was seen once. This chain links TRBV5-6 with TRBJ2-7; no clear D. CDR3 size: 14 residues. Between the trimmed V and J ends, which lost 0 bases and 0 bases, there was a span of 7 bases. Per the germline V gene, CDR1 is SGHDT and CDR2 is YYEEEE. CDR3 region: CASSLVGSSYEQYF. CDR3 sequence (DNA): TGTGCCAGCAGCTTGGTTGGCAGCTCCTACGAGCAGTACTTC.

This clone has only one observation. The rearrangement uses TRBV2 and TRBJ1-2; 8 bases map to TRBD1. Germline assignment: CDR1 SNHLY and CDR2 FYNNEI. The CDR3 runs to 15 residues. Trimming at V came to 6 bases and at J to 5 bases, leaving 11 bases not matched to a gene. CDR3 amino acids: CASRVTGVLLYGYTF. CDR3 nucleotide sequence: TGTGCCAGCAGGGTGACAGGGGTTCTACTATATGGCTACACCTTC.